This T cell receptor (beta chain) stems from a study of cytomegalovirus exposure and HLA in healthy donors. The primer mix had 60 Vbeta and 13 Jbeta primers. Here immunoSEQ multiplex PCR was the method, and the copy in TCRdb shows in-frame clones only, minus some. In the table there are more than 65,000 clones, over 70% of which are singletons. Source material: PBMCs. The source is a woman in her thirties or forties in good health and CMV-seropositive.

The CDR3: CASSLSQGVWFYEQYF. The CDR3 DNA follows: TGTGCCAGCAGTTTATCTCAGGGGGTCTGGTTCTACGAGCAGTACTTC. The V gene is TRBV6-6, the J gene TRBJ2-7, with 7 bases matching TRBD1. CDR1 is MNHNY, CDR2 SVGAGI, per germline (reference sequence). The CDR3 extends over 16 amino acids. With 4 bases clipped from V and 3 bases from J, the junction kept 12 bases outside the gene matches.